This T cell receptor beta chain was sequenced in a study of T-cell reconstitution after alpha-beta-depleted transplantation in children. J gave up 0 bases and V 4 bases, and 14 bases lay outside the gene matches. The CDR3 loop spans 19 amino acids. The library targeted TCRbeta and was prepared with unique molecular identifiers. TCRdb itself ran the PCR reads through MiXCR, one entry per CDR3 protein. Of 200,000 to 250,000 distinct CDR3 sequences in the sample, 8.5% to 10% were seen once. The source of this sequence is a human donor who donated a stem cell graft to a child with acute lymphoblastic leukemia. The material was PBMCs from the stem cell graft donor, obtained from the stem cell graft. V usage is TRBV12-3 or TRBV12-4 and J usage is TRBJ1-2; TRBD1 matches 10 bases. Here the CDR3 reads CASSSDRGATPGANYGYTF. In DNA form, the CDR3 reads TGTGCCAGCAGTTCGGACAGGGGGGCGACCCCTGGAGCTAACTATGGCTACACCTTC.